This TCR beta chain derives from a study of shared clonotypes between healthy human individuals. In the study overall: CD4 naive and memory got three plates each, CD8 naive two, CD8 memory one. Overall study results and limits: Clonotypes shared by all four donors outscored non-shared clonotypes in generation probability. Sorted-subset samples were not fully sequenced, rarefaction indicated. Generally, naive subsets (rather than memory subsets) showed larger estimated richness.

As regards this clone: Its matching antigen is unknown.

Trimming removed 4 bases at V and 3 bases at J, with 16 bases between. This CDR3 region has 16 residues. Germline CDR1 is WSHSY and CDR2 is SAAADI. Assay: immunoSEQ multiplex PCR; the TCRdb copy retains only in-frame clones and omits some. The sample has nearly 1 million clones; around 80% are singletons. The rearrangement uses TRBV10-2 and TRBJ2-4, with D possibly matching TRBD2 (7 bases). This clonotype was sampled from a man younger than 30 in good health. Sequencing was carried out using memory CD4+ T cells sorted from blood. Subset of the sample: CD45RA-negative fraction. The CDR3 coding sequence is TGCGCCAGCAGTGCGGGGGGCCAAAGAGGCAAAAACATTCAGTACTTC. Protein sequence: CASSAGGQRGKNIQYF.